A selection of T cell receptor beta chains follows, all from one sample in a study of shared clonotypes between healthy human individuals. This table comes from immunoSEQ multiplex PCR, and its TCRdb copy is limited to in-frame clones, with some not included. Seen here are 400,000 to 600,000 clones, over 60% observed once, and the top ten hold roughly an eighth. Material for sequencing was PBMCs. These receptors originate from a woman between 40 and 55 years old in good health. Some clones in this sample may be carry-over from other donors' samples. Each CDR3 is given with its conserved first and last residue. A D gene is named only where the DNA matches it firmly. A row's size may be missing; if present it is once, few, many or a size class.

CDR3aa | CDR3nt | abundance | j_gene | d_gene | v_gene
CASSPPGLASTGELFF | TGTGCCAGCAGCCCACCCGGGCTAGCGAGCACCGGGGAGCTGTTTTTT | once | TRBJ2-2 | - | TRBV9
CASRAQGIAYEQYF | TGTGCCAGCAGAGCACAGGGGATTGCCTACGAGCAGTACTTC | - | TRBJ2-7 | TRBD1 | TRBV6-1
CASSQVRSGSSYEQYF | TGCGCCAGCAGCCAAGTTCGGTCGGGGAGCTCCTACGAGCAGTACTTC | - | TRBJ2-7 | - | TRBV4-1
CASTPWGDGADTQYF | TGTGCCAGCACCCCCTGGGGAGACGGGGCAGATACGCAGTATTTT | - | TRBJ2-3 | - | TRBV27
CASSVEAAASSYNEQFF | TGTGCCAGCAGCGTAGAGGCAGCAGCGAGCTCCTACAATGAGCAGTTCTTC | - | TRBJ2-1 | - | TRBV9
CASSWRTGEDTQYF | TGTGCCAGCAGCTGGCGGACAGGAGAAGATACGCAGTATTTT | - | TRBJ2-3 | TRBD1 | TRBV7-2
CASRLANRQGRLCWSYGYTF | TGTGCAAGTCGCTTAGCCAACAGACAGGGTAGGTTGTGCTGGTCCTATGGCTACACCTTC | - | TRBJ1-2 | - | TRBV12-2
CASSSQKRGNWNEQFF | TGTGCCAGCAGTTCCCAGAAGCGGGGAAATTGGAATGAGCAGTTCTTC | - | TRBJ2-1 | TRBD2 | TRBV6-5
CASSYGGPSRFSGNTIYF | TGCGCCAGCAGTTACGGGGGTCCCAGTCGGTTCTCTGGAAACACCATATATTTT | - | TRBJ1-3 | - | TRBV23-1
CASSLGQGGGYTF | TGTGCCAGCAGTTTGGGACAGGGCGGGGGCTACACCTTC | - | TRBJ1-2 | TRBD1 | TRBV27
CASSLDPLGLAGGADTQYF | TGTGCCAGCAGCTTAGATCCTCTCGGACTAGCGGGAGGGGCAGATACGCAGTATTTT | - | TRBJ2-3 | TRBD2 | TRBV11-2
CASSQGTLPSYEQYF | TGCGCCAGCAGCCAAGGGACACTCCCCTCCTACGAGCAGTACTTC | - | TRBJ2-7 | - | TRBV5-1
CASSLVLQETQYF | TGTGCCAGCAGCTTAGTGCTCCAAGAGACCCAGTACTTC | - | TRBJ2-5 | - | TRBV11-2
CASRAGTGSGELFF | TGTGCCAGCAGGGCCGGGACAGGGTCCGGGGAGCTGTTTTTT | - | TRBJ2-2 | TRBD1 | TRBV5-4
CASSPGTSGEITDTQYF | TGTGCCAGCAGCCCAGGGACTAGCGGGGAGATAACAGATACGCAGTATTTT | - | TRBJ2-3 | TRBD2 | TRBV7-6
CASSLEDRGGQFF | TGCGCCAGCAGCTTGGAGGATCGAGGAGGTCAGTTCTTC | - | TRBJ2-1 | - | TRBV5-1